Below are 13 T cell receptor beta chains sequenced from a single sample in a study of T cells in localized non-small cell lung cancer. Only in-frame clones appear in the TCRdb table, and some are missing; sequencing was by immunoSEQ multiplex PCR. The profile shows 10,000 to 13,000 clones, over 65% of them singletons. The sequenced sample was peripheral blood, obtained before any cancer treatment. The receptor set was obtained from a male donor aged 60 or older with stage I lung adenocarcinoma.

The chain links TRBV27 to TRBJ1-1; D is unresolved. The V gene lost 1 base and the J gene lost 1 base, with 4 bases spanning the gap. The CDR3 spans 13 residues. Per the germline V gene, CDR1 is MNHEY and CDR2 is SMNVEV (reference sequence). The CDR3 sequence is CASSLYQNTEAFF. The CDR3 coding sequence is TGTGCCAGCAGTTTATATCAGAACACTGAAGCTTTCTTT.

This clone is labeled medium-sized. The chain has TRBV18 and TRBJ1-4; D remains unclear. This CDR3 has 15 amino acids. V lost 3 bases to trimming and J lost 8 bases, with 16 bases between them. Germline V gene sequence: CDR1 KGHSH, CDR2 LQKENI. The DNA for the CDR3 is TGTGCCAGCTCACCCCAAGACGGGCTCCGGGAAAAACTGTTTTTT. Translating gives CASSPQDGLREKLFF.

The sample holds a few counts of this clone. V is TRBV27 and J is TRBJ1-1; D is possibly TRBD1 (6 bases). CDR3 length: 15 residues. Germline-derived CDR1 and CDR2 are MNHEY and SMNVEV (reference sequence). V lost 4 bases and J lost 5, with 17 bases in between. In DNA, the CDR3 is TGTGCCAGCAGTTCCCCAAGGGGGATCTGGACTGAAGCTTTCTTT. The encoded protein is CASSSPRGIWTEAFF.

J is TRBJ2-6 and V is TRBV5-8; D unresolved. The V end was cut by 7 bases, the J end by 5 bases, with 25 bases between. This CDR3 is 18 amino acids long. In germline, CDR1 is SGHTS, CDR2 YDEGEE. CDR3 in DNA: TGTGCCAGCTTCCGTGACAATAGTCACAAAAGTCGGGCCAACGTCCTGACTTTC. Translating gives CASFRDNSHKSRANVLTF.

V is TRBV7-6 and J is TRBJ2-3; 12 positions agree with TRBD2. Germline V lookup: CDR1 SGHVS, CDR2 FNYEAQ. Trimming cost V 4 bases and J 4 bases; bases outside gene matches: 6. This CDR3 comprises 16 residues. The CDR3 sequence: CASSSKTSGRPDTQYF. CDR3 bases: TGTGCCAGCAGCTCAAAGACTAGCGGGAGACCAGATACGCAGTATTTT.

The chain links TRBV6-5 to TRBJ2-6; D gene unclear. The CDR3 is 15 residues long. Per germline, CDR1 MNHEY and CDR2 SVGAGI. With 6 bases removed from V and 4 bases from J, the gap between germline ends came to 13 bases. CDR3 DNA sequence: TGTGCCAGCAGCCTTATTGGGTCCGGGGCCAACGTCCTGACTTTC. Its translation: CASSLIGSGANVLTF.

V gene TRBV7-7 combines with J gene TRBJ2-5; TRBD1 might be the D (6 bases). From germline, CDR1 is SSHAT and CDR2 FNYEAQ (reference sequence). The CDR3 runs to 11 residues. CDR3 amino acids: CAGAIQETQYF. The CDR3 DNA reads TGTGCGGGGGCCATCCAAGAGACCCAGTACTTC.

The J gene is TRBJ2-1, the V gene TRBV5-1; unclear D gene. Per the germline V gene, CDR1 is SGHRS and CDR2 is YFSETQ. V was trimmed by 4 bases and J by 3 bases, leaving 5 bases between them. The CDR3 totals 12 residues. The CDR3 region is CASSAHYNEQFF. In nucleotides, the CDR3 is TGCGCCAGCAGCGCCCACTACAATGAGCAGTTCTTC.

A few counts support this clone. The chain links TRBV5-6 to TRBJ1-1, with D possibly matching TRBD1 (5 bases). Per the germline V gene, CDR1 is SGHDT and CDR2 is YYEEEE. V lost 1 base and J 1 base, leaving 8 bases between the germline ends. The CDR3 runs 14 residues. CDR3 nucleotides: TGTGCCAGCAGCTTGCTAGGGGCGAACACTGAAGCTTTCTTT. Protein product: CASSLLGANTEAFF.

The rearrangement joins TRBV19 to TRBJ2-1; 10 nucleotides align to TRBD2. J gave up 7 bases and V 6 bases, and 3 bases lay outside the gene matches. The germline V gene encodes CDR1 LNHDA and CDR2 SQIVND (reference sequence). The CDR3 runs to 13 residues. CDR3 coding DNA: TGTGCCAGTAGGAGCGGGGGGGCAAATGAGCAGTTCTTC. Residues: CASRSGGANEQFF.

The chain carries TRBV5-1 and TRBJ1-4, with a tentative D call TRBD1 (5 bases). Germline lookup yields CDR1 SGHRS and CDR2 YFSETQ. CDR3 size: 15 residues. V was trimmed by 5 bases and J by 1 base, leaving 12 bases between them. CDR3 sequence (DNA): TGCGCCAGCAGACGTCTCCAGGGAACTAATGAAAAACTGTTTTTT. It is translated as CASRRLQGTNEKLFF.

The chain couples TRBV5-6 to TRBJ2-2, with D uncertain. The CDR3 covers 14 residues. Germline CDR1 SGHDT, CDR2 YYEEEE. Deletions cut 1 base from V and 1 base from J, with 5 bases between. Written as DNA, the CDR3 is TGTGCCAGCAGCTTGAGCTGGAACACCGGGGAGCTGTTTTTT. Protein product: CASSLSWNTGELFF.

V usage is TRBV18 and J usage is TRBJ1-6, with 9 bases that match TRBD1. The CDR3 loop spans 14 amino acids. Looked up from germline, CDR1 is KGHSH and CDR2 is LQKENI. J was trimmed by 8 bases and V by 2 bases; bases with no gene match: 1. CDR3 in DNA: TGTGCCAGCTCACCAGGGACAGGGTATTCACCCCTCCACTTT. Amino acids: CASSPGTGYSPLHF.